This T cell receptor (beta chain) stems from a study of Ad26.COV2.S vaccination and SARS-CoV-2 variants. Study-wide background: Donor joined the COV1001 Ad26.COV2.S trial arm. Ad26.COV2.S shots went into the muscle once or twice, 56 days apart. Whole-study findings and limits: Similar non-spike TCR breadth was seen in vaccine and placebo recipients. It is possible that the TCR breadth and depth analyses underestimated the total T cell responses.

Regarding treatment: some 20 received Ad26.COV2.S at low or high dose, single or two shots; five or six received placebo; per-sample allocation not given. Collection of the samples took place on day 63 after the first injection of vaccine or placebo. As concerns this clone: Its specificity is unknown.

Assay: immunoSEQ multiplex PCR; the TCRdb copy retains only in-frame clones and omits some. The data show 400,000 to 500,000 clones, roughly 88% seen once. The CDR3 runs to 14 residues. V was shortened by 0 bases and J by 1 base, with 7 bases between the two germline ends. Germline CDR1 is SGDLS and CDR2 is YYNGEE. The chain links TRBV9 to TRBJ2-5; D uncertain. The material sequenced was peripheral blood, taken in a trial of Ad26.COV2.S vaccine versus placebo. This clonotype originated in a person between 18 and 65 years old who received the Ad26.COV2.S COVID-19 vaccine or a placebo. The CDR3 region has the DNA TGTGCCAGCAGCGTAGAACTCAGCCAAGAGACCCAGTACTTC. Translation gives CASSVELSQETQYF.